The 3 T cell receptor beta chains reported below all come from one sample, sequenced in a study of shared clonotypes between healthy human individuals. The data were produced by immunoSEQ multiplex PCR, yet TCRdb's version contains in-frame clones alone and is incomplete. The sample includes 1,400,000 or so clones, approximately 98.5% of them seen just once. Material for sequencing was naive CD4+ T cells sorted from blood. Subset meaning: CD45RA+ positively selected. The receptors were sampled from a man aged 30 to 45 in good health.

V gene TRBV11-2 combines with J gene TRBJ1-1; unclear D gene. Germline-derived CDR1 and CDR2 are SGHAT and FQNNGV. V was trimmed by 5 bases and J by 7 bases, leaving 17 bases between them. The CDR3 is made up of 14 amino acids. The CDR3 here is CASSTTSGVGEAFF. CDR3 in DNA: TGTGCCAGCAGCACCACGTCTGGGGTAGGTGAAGCTTTCTTT.

The genes are TRBV7-9 and TRBJ1-5, with D perhaps matching TRBD1 (6 bases). CDR3 length: 18 amino acids. V shed 1 base and J shed 7 bases, with 23 bases lying between them. Germline V CDR1 and CDR2: SEHNR, FQNEAQ (reference sequence). CDR3 region: CASSLGVLGAAPKQPQHF. In DNA form, the CDR3 reads TGTGCCAGCAGCTTAGGGGTCCTGGGGGCAGCCCCCAAGCAGCCCCAGCATTTT.

The J gene is TRBJ2-1, the V gene TRBV5-1; 9 positions agree with TRBD2. This CDR3 spans 16 amino acids. Losses at the gene ends were 4 bases for V and 1 base for J; bases not matched to a gene: 6. Germline loops: CDR1 SGHRS, CDR2 YFSETQ. The CDR3 sequence is CASSTVAGESYNEQFF. CDR3 coding DNA: TGCGCCAGCAGCACCGTAGCGGGAGAGTCCTACAATGAGCAGTTCTTC.